This T cell receptor (beta chain) was recorded in a study of T cell responses to AZD1222 COVID-19 vaccine. Findings and limits, study-wide: Only a handful of AZD1222 recipients, several in all, had baseline seropositivity. None of the repertoires were sampled until the peak T cell response had passed.

Details on this clone: Its antigen is unidentified.

V shed 3 bases and J 3 bases; nucleotides not matched to a gene: 3. This CDR3 region has 13 residues. Germline-derived CDR1 and CDR2 are SQVTM and ANQGSEA. Method: immunoSEQ multiplex PCR; TCRdb's copy keeps in-frame clones and lacks some. The table shows 100,000 to 130,000 clones, with under 95% occurring only once. This receptor was identified in an adult in good health. This chain connects TRBV29-1 to TRBJ2-7, with 9 bases lining up with TRBD1. This material consisted of peripheral blood, taken on day 0 of AZD1222 vaccination. The CDR3 here is CSVEGQGVYEQYF. DNA of the CDR3: TGCAGCGTTGAGGGACAGGGAGTCTACGAGCAGTACTTC.